These T cell receptor beta chains were read from a single sample in a study of robustness of blood B and T cell sequencing. TCRdb re-called the PCR reads with MiXCR, one entry per CDR3 protein. The sample lists about 2,000 distinct CDR3 sequences; 65% to 75% were seen once. The specimen was peripheral blood. These receptors were obtained from a human donor in good health. Both conserved end residues are part of each CDR3. A row's size may be missing; if present it is once, few, many or a size class.

>TRBV2|TRBJ1-3|large
CASSEELSGNTIYF
>TRBV12-5|TRBJ1-1|few
CASGPSRPGGSTEAFF
>TRBV10-3|TRBJ1-1|-
CAIMGAGTEAFF
>TRBV10-3|TRBJ1-6|few
CAISESSARSYNSPLHF
>TRBV6-5|TRBJ1-1|-
CASSFTGGEPHEAFF
>TRBV30|TRBJ1-1|-
CAWSTGRGRSEAFF
>TRBV28|TRBJ1-1|-
CASSLPLTDFRYEAFF
>TRBV3-1|TRBJ2-1|-
CASSQEERDRLGNEQFF
>TRBV15|TRBJ1-1|few
CATSREPSVNTEAFF
>TRBV4-2|TRBJ2-4|-
CASSLRSGGREFNIQYF
>TRBV5-4|TRBJ2-7|once
CASSWDGYEQYF
>TRBV2|TRBJ1-5|-
CASRPGEGNQPQHF
>TRBV5-1|TRBJ1-2|-
CASSSLRQGRGYTF
>TRBV3-1|TRBJ2-1|-
CASSLISGGPLGEQFF
>TRBV6-2/TRBV6-3|TRBJ1-1|large
CASSYSPTRLAEAFF
>TRBV10-3|TRBJ1-5|large
CAISEGDRIPNQPQHF
>TRBV29-1|TRBJ2-7|-
CSAGQLSYEQYF
>TRBV12-3/TRBV12-4|TRBJ2-7|-
CASSFQFTYEQYF
>TRBV6-2/TRBV6-3|TRBJ2-7|few
CASSNRDRGFTEQYF
>TRBV7-8|TRBJ1-6|few
CASSLGVYNSPLHF
>TRBV28|TRBJ1-2|-
CASSPPHQGYGYTF
>TRBV20-1|TRBJ1-1|-
CSARDQTRGYTEAFF
>TRBV5-1|TRBJ2-3|once
CASSLAVTTTATDTQYF
>TRBV5-1|TRBJ1-6|-
CASSLTGVNSPLHF
>TRBV20-1|TRBJ2-3|-
CSASAITDTQYF
>TRBV10-3|TRBJ2-1|-
CAISDRSSYNEQFF
>TRBV29-1|TRBJ2-3|-
CSVAREGTDTQYF
>TRBV4-1|TRBJ1-2|-
CASSQGTGTGYTF
>TRBV12-3/TRBV12-4|TRBJ2-6|-
CASSHSGGAGANVLTF
>TRBV10-1|TRBJ2-2|-
CASSGASGGPRSTGELFF
>TRBV29-1|TRBJ1-1|few
CSVTSHTMNTEAFF
>TRBV29-1|TRBJ1-2|large
CSVDEQGGGYTF
>TRBV7-7|TRBJ2-7|few
CASSLAPSDRYEQYF
>TRBV7-1|TRBJ2-1|-
CASSSSSYNEQFF
>TRBV5-6|TRBJ2-1|-
CASSFDRISYNEQFF
>TRBV15|TRBJ2-7|few
CATSRDFSDEGPYEQYF
>TRBV24-1|TRBJ2-7|few
CATSDPGAYEQYF
>TRBV10-1|TRBJ2-5|-
CASSESNRLARSETQYF
>TRBV7-7|TRBJ1-1|-
CASSEDLNTEAFF
>TRBV7-3|TRBJ1-2|-
CASSLTPRVGLDGYTF
>TRBV24-1|TRBJ2-5|once
CATSDSSQRRETQYF
>TRBV2|TRBJ2-2|-
CASSGSWGTGELFF
>TRBV20-1|TRBJ2-7|-
CSATSTGTLSYEQYF
>TRBV13|TRBJ2-1|-
CASSTGQGRMDEQFF
>TRBV10-1|TRBJ2-2|few
CATPTGQTGELFF
>TRBV12-3/TRBV12-4|TRBJ1-2|-
CASSSGGAVSGYTF
>TRBV2|TRBJ2-2|-
CASSEGHNLDPNTGELFF
>TRBV6-5|TRBJ2-3|few
CASSTRDTQYF
>TRBV13|TRBJ2-7|-
CASSHGTGVYEQYF
>TRBV5-1|TRBJ2-7|-
CASSDIHTGTVEQYF
>TRBV5-5|TRBJ2-4|-
CASSFADREGIQYF
>TRBV6-5|TRBJ1-5|-
CASSYSWPSNQPQHF